Listed here are 8 T cell receptor beta chains from one sample, sequenced in a study of cytomegalovirus exposure and HLA in healthy donors. The data were produced by immunoSEQ multiplex PCR, yet TCRdb's version contains in-frame clones alone and is incomplete. This table holds 150,000 to 200,000 clones, around 85% found once. Sequenced material: PBMCs. Receptors originate from a woman in her twenties or thirties in good health and CMV-seronegative.

The J gene is TRBJ2-1, the V gene TRBV6-1, with 8 bases matching TRBD1. Per the germline V gene, CDR1 is MNHNS and CDR2 is SASEGT. CDR3 length: 14 amino acids. V lost 7 bases, J lost 4 bases, and 6 bases stayed unmatched. The CDR3 bases are TGTGCCAGCACCCCGGGGACAGGTTACAATGAGCAGTTCTTC. Protein sequence: CASTPGTGYNEQFF.

This chain joins TRBV7-8 and TRBJ1-1; D call uncertain. The CDR3 runs to 14 residues. The V end lost 3 bases, the J end lost 0 bases, and 8 bases lay between the germline ends. The germline CDR1 and CDR2 sequences are SGHVS and FQNEAQ. The CDR3, as DNA: TGTGCCAGCAGCTTGGAGGGCATGAACACTGAAGCTTTCTTT. Protein product: CASSLEGMNTEAFF.

This clone occurred once. This chain uses TRBV7-3 with TRBJ2-3; D gene unclear. V lost 3 bases and J 0 bases, leaving 10 bases between the germline ends. The CDR3 runs 15 residues. Per germline, CDR1 SGHTA and CDR2 FQGTGA. Written as DNA, the CDR3 is TGTGCCAGCAGCTTCGAAGGGTCTAGCACAGATACGCAGTATTTT. Translating gives CASSFEGSSTDTQYF.

The CDR3 reads CASNHRGVDQPQHF. The CDR3 DNA reads as TGTGCCAGTAACCACAGGGGGGTGGATCAGCCCCAGCATTTT. The chain uses TRBV19 and TRBJ1-5; 8 nucleotides align to TRBD1. This CDR3 is built from 14 residues. V lost 7 bases and J lost 5; bases outside the gene matches: 7. CDR1 LNHDA and CDR2 SQIVND come from the germline V gene (reference sequence).

The V call is TRBV10-3, the J call TRBJ1-1; D may be TRBD1 (6 bases). The V gene's germline CDR1 is ENHRY and CDR2 SYGVKD. V lost 10 bases, J lost 1 base, and 16 bases lay in between. This CDR3 spans 14 amino acids. CDR3 in DNA: TGTGCCACCTATTCAGGGGCGGGGAACACTGAAGCTTTCTTT. Translating gives CATYSGAGNTEAFF.

Concerning this clone itself: The same CDR3 also results from other DNA sequences found in this sample. This chain links TRBV5-4 with TRBJ2-3; no firm D call. CDR1 and CDR2 from the germline V gene are SGHNT and YYREEE (reference sequence). This CDR3 has 11 amino acids. V lost 2 bases to trimming and J lost 5 bases, with 3 bases between them. CDR3 coding DNA: TGTGCCAGCAGCTTAGGAGATACGCAGTATTTT. Translation: CASSLGDTQYF.

This chain links TRBV10-3 with TRBJ1-2, with unresolved D. V was clipped by 8 bases and J by 4 bases, with 14 bases between them. The germline CDR1 and CDR2 sequences are ENHRY and SYGVKD. CDR3 length: 13 amino acids. CDR3 in DNA: TGTGCCATCTGGGAGACCTACGTCTATGGCTACACCTTC. It translates to CAIWETYVYGYTF.

The rearrangement uses TRBV2 and TRBJ2-1, with a possible D match to TRBD2 (5 bases). The CDR3 runs to 11 residues. Looked up from germline, CDR1 is SNHLY and CDR2 is FYNNEI. Trimming removed 9 bases from V and 9 bases from J, with 12 bases in between. The CDR3 bases are TGTGCCAGAGAGCGGAAGGGTGAGCAGTTCTTC. Protein sequence: CARERKGEQFF. Drawing the rest from reference TRBV2 and TRBJ2-1, the complete variable domain is EPEVTQTPSHQVTQMGQEVILRCVPISNHLYFYWYRQILGQKVEFLVSFYNNEISEKSEIFDDQFSVERPDGSNFTLKIRSTKLEDSAMYFCARERKGEQFFGPGTRLTVL.